This T cell receptor beta chain stems from a study of blood T cell repertoires in COVID-19. This clone appeared a few times. Measured with immunoSEQ multiplex PCR; TCRdb has only the in-frame clones, and not every one. The sample holds some 380,000 clones, roughly 80% seen once. Sequences were obtained from peripheral blood. The sequence was obtained from a human donor with acute or convalescent COVID-19. The donor label of this sample is uncertain.

The CDR3 DNA reads as TGTGCCAGCACCGAAGAAGGGACAGGATCTTCCCCGTTCTTC. Translation: CASTEEGTGSSPFF. This chain links TRBV2 with TRBJ2-1; TRBD1 matches at 8 bases. With V trimmed by 7 bases and J by 15 bases, 17 bases remained unmatched. The germline V gene has CDR1 SNHLY and CDR2 FYNNEI. The CDR3 sequence is 14 residues long. The whole variable domain, filled in from reference TRBV2 and TRBJ2-1, reads EPEVTQTPSHQVTQMGQEVILRCVPISNHLYFYWYRQILGQKVEFLVSFYNNEISEKSEIFDDQFSVERPDGSNFTLKIRSTKLEDSAMYFCASTEEGTGSSPFFGPGTRLTVL.